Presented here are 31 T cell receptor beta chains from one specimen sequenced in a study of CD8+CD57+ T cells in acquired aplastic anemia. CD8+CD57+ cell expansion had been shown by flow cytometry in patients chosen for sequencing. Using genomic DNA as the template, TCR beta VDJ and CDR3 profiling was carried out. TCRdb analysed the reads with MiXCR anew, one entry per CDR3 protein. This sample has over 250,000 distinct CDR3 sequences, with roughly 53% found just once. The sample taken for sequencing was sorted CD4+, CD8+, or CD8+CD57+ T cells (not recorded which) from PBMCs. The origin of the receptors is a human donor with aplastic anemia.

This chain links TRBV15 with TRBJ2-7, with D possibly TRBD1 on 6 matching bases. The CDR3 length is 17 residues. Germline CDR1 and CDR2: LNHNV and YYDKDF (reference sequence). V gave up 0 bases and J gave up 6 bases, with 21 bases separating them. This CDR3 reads CATSRDKSRVRGGEQYF. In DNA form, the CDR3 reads TGTGCCACCAGCAGAGATAAATCGAGGGTCAGAGGGGGCGAGCAGTACTTC.

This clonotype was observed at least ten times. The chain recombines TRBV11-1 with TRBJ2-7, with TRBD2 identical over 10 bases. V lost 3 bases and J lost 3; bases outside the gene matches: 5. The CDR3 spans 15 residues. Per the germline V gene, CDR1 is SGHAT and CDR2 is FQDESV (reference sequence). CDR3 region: CASSLGTSAYYEQYF. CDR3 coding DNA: TGTGCCAGCAGCTTGGGGACTAGCGCCTACTACGAGCAGTACTTC. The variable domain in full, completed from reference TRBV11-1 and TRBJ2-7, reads EAEVAQSPRYKITEKSQAVAFWCDPISGHATLYWYRQILGQGPELLVQFQDESVVDDSQLPKDRFSAERLKGVDSTLKIQPAELGDSAMYLCASSLGTSAYYEQYFGPGTRLTVT.

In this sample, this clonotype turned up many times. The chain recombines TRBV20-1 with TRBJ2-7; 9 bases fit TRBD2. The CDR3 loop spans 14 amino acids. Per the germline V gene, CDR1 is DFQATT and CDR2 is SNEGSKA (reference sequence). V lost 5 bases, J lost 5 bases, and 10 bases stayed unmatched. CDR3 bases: TGCAGTGCTCCTTTAGCGGGAGTGGGCCACGAGCAGTACTTC. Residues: CSAPLAGVGHEQYF.

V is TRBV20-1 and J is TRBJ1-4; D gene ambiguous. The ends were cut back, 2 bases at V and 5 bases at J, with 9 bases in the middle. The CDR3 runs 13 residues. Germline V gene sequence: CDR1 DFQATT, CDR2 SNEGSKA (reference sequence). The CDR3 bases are TGCAGTGCTAGAAGGACTAGCAATGAAAAACTGTTTTTT. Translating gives CSARRTSNEKLFF.

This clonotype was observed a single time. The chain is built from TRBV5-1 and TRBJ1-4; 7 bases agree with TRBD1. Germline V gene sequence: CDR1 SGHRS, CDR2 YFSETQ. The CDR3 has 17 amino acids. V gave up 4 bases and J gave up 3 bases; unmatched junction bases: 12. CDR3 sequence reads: CASSLAPGTASNEKLFF. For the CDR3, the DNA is TGCGCCAGCAGCCTTGCCCCTGGGACAGCCTCTAATGAAAAACTGTTTTTT.

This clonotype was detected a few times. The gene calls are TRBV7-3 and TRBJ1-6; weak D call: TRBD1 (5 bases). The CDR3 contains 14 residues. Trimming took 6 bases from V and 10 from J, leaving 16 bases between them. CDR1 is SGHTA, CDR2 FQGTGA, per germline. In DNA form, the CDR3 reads TGTGCCAGCAGTTTAGGGGCCGGCGGCTCACCCCTCCACTTT. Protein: CASSLGAGGSPLHF. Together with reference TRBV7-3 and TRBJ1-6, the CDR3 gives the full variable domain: GAGVSQTPSNKVTEKGKYVELRCDPISGHTALYWYRQSLGQGPEFLIYFQGTGAADDSGLPNDRFFAVRPEGSVSTLKIQRTERGDSAVYLCASSLGAGGSPLHFGNGTRLTVT.

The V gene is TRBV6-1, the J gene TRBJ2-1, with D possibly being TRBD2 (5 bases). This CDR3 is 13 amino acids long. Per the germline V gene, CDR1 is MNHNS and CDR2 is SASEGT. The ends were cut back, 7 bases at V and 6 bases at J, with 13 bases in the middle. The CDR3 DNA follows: TGTGCCAGCATGAGGGCAGAGTCCAATGAGCAGTTCTTC. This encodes CASMRAESNEQFF.

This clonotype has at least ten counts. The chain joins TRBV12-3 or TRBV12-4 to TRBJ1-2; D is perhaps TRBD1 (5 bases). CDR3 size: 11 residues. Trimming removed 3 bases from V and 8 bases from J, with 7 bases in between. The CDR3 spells CASSFGGGYTF. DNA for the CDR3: TGTGCCAGCAGTTTTGGGGGAGGCTACACCTTC.

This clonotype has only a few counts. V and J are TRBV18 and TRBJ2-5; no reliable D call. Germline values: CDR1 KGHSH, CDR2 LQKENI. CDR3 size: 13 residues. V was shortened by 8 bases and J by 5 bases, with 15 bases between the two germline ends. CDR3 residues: CASSQDRVETQYF. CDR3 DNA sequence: TGTGCCAGCAGCCAAGACCGGGTGGAGACCCAGTACTTC.

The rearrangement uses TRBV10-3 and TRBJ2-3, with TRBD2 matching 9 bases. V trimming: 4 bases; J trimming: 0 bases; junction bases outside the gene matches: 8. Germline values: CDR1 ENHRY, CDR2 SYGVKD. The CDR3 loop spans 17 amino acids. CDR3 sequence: CAISGLAGRTSTDTQYF. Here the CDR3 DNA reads TGTGCCATCAGTGGCCTAGCGGGGCGGACTAGCACAGATACGCAGTATTTT.

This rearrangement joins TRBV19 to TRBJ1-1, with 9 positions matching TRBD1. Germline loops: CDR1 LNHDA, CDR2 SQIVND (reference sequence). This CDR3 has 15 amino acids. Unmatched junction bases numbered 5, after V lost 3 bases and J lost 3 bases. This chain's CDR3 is CASSIQWTGDTEAFF. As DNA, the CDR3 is TGTGCCAGTAGTATTCAGTGGACAGGGGACACTGAAGCTTTCTTT.

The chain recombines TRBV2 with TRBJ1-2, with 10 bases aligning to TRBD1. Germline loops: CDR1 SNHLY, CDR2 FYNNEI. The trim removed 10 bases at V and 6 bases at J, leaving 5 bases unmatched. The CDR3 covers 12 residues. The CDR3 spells CATKTGGNGYTF. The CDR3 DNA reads TGTGCCACCAAGACAGGGGGCAATGGCTACACCTTC. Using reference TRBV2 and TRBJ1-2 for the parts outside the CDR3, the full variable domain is EPEVTQTPSHQVTQMGQEVILRCVPISNHLYFYWYRQILGQKVEFLVSFYNNEISEKSEIFDDQFSVERPDGSNFTLKIRSTKLEDSAMYFCATKTGGNGYTFGSGTRLTVV.

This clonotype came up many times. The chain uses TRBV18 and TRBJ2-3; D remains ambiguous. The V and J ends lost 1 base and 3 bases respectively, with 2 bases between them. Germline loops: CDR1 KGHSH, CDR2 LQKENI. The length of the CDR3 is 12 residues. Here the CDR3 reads CASSPQTDTQYF. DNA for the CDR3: TGTGCCAGCTCACCACAAACAGATACGCAGTATTTT.

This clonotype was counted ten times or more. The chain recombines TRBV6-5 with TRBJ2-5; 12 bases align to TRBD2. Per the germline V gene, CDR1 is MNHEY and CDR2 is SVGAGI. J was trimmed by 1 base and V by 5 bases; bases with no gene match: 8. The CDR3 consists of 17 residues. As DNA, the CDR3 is TGTGCCAGCAGTGACGTGGGACTAGCGGGCCTCCAAGAGACCCAGTACTTC. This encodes CASSDVGLAGLQETQYF.

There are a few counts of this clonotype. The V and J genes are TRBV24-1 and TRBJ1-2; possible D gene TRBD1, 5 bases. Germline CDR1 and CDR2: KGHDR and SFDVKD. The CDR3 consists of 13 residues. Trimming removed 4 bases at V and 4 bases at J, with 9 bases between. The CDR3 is CATSEAGTYGYTF. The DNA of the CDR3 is TGTGCCACCAGTGAGGCCGGGACCTATGGCTACACCTTC.

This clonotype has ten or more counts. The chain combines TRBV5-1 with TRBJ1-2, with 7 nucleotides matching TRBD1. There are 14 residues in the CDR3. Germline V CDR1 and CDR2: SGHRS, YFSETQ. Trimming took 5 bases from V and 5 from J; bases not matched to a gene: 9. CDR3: CASRVQGTEYGYTF. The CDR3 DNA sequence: TGCGCCAGCAGAGTACAGGGGACTGAATATGGCTACACCTTC. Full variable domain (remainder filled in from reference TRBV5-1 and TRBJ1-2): KAGVTQTPRYLIKTRGQQVTLSCSPISGHRSVSWYQQTPGQGLQFLFEYFSETQRNKGNFPGRFSGRQFSNSRSEMNVSTLELGDSALYLCASRVQGTEYGYTFGSGTRLTVV.

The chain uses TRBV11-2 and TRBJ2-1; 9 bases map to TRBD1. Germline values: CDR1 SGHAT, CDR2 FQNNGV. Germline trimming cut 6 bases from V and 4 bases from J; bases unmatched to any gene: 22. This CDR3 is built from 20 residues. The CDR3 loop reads CASSRASQGIQGAGYNEQFF. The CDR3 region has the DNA TGTGCCAGCAGTAGGGCTTCCCAAGGAATACAGGGGGCAGGGTACAATGAGCAGTTCTTC.

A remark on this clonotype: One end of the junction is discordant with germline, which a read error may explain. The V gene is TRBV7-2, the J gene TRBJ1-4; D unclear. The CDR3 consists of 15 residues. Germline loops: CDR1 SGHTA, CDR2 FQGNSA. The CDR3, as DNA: TGTGCCAGCAGCCCTAGACTCGCGACTAGTGAAAAACTGTCTTTT. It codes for CASSPRLATSEKLSF.

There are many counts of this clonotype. The CDR3 coding sequence is TGTGCCAGCAGCTTTGGGACAGGGGGCGAGCAGTACTTC. Translated: CASSFGTGGEQYF. The chain is built from TRBV11-2 and TRBJ2-7; 11 bases fit TRBD1. From germline, CDR1 is SGHAT and CDR2 FQNNGV. Trimming took 3 bases from V and 6 from J; bases not matched to a gene: 1. This CDR3 is built from 13 residues.

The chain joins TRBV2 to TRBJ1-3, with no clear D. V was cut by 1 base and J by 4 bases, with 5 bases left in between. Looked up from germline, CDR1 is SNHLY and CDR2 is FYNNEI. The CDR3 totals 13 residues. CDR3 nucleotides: TGTGCCAGCAGTGAAGTCGCGGGAAACACCATATATTTT. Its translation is CASSEVAGNTIYF.

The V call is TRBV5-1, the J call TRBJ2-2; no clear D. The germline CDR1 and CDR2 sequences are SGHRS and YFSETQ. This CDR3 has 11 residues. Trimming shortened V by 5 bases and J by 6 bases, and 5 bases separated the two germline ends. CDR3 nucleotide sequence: TGCGCCAGCAGAGGGTCCGGGGAGCTGTTTTTT. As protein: CASRGSGELFF.

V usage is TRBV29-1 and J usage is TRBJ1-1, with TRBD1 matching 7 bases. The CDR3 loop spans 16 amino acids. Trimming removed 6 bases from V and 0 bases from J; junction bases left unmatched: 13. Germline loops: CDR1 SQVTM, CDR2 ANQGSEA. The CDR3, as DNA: TGCAGCGTGTACCGGGACCGAGGGGGCTTGAACACTGAAGCTTTCTTT. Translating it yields CSVYRDRGGLNTEAFF.

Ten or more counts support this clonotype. The CDR3 bases are TGCGCCAGCAGGTCCCCCTTTGCACTTAGGGATGAGCAGTTCTTC. This encodes CASRSPFALRDEQFF. The chain combines TRBV10-2 with TRBJ2-1; D call uncertain. The CDR3 length is 15 residues. Germline CDR1 is WSHSY and CDR2 is SAAADI. V was pared by 6 bases and J by 8 bases, with 20 bases between.

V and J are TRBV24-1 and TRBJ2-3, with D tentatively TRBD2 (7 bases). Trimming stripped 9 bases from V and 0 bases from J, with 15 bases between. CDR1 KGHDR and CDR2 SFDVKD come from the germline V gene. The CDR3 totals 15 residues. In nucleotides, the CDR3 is TGTGCCACCGGTGTGGGGGGGGCTAGCACAGATACGCAGTATTTT. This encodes CATGVGGASTDTQYF.

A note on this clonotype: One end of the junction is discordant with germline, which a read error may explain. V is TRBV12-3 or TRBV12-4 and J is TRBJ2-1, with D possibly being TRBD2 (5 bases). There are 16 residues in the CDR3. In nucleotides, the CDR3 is TGTGCCAGCAGTTTGGTCGGAGGCGCCTCCTACAATGAGCAGTCCTTT. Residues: CASSLVGGASYNEQSF.

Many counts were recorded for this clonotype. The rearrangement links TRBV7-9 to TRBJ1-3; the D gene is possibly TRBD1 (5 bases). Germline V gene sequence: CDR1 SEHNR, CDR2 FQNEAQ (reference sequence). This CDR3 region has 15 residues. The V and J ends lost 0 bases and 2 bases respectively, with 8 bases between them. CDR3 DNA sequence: TGTGCCAGCAGCTTAGCGGGGGGAACTGGAAACACCATATATTTT. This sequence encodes CASSLAGGTGNTIYF.

This CDR3 reads CATSIMDGRAGETQYF. The CDR3 nucleotides read TGTGCCACCAGCATTATGGACGGGAGGGCCGGTGAGACCCAGTACTTC. The V gene is TRBV15, the J gene TRBJ2-5, with TRBD2 identical over 8 bases. CDR3 length: 16 residues. Germline loops: CDR1 LNHNV, CDR2 YYDKDF (reference sequence). Trimming cost V 4 bases and J 5 bases; bases outside gene matches: 12.

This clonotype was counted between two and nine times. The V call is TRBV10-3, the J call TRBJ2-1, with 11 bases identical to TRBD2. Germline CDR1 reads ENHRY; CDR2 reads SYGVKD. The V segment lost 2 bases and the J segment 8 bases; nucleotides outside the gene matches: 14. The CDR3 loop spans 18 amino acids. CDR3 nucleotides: TGTGCCATCAGTGAGGGTCTAGCGGGGGGTGGGGAATTCGATGAGCAGTTCTTC. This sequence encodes CAISEGLAGGGEFDEQFF.

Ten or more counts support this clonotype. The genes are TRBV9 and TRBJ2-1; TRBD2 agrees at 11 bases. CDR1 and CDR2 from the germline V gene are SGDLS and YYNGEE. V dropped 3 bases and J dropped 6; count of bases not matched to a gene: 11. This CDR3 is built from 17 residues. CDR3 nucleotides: TGTGCCAGCAGCGCGTCCCCCCTAGCGGGGGGTATCAATGAGCAGTTCTTC. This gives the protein CASSASPLAGGINEQFF.

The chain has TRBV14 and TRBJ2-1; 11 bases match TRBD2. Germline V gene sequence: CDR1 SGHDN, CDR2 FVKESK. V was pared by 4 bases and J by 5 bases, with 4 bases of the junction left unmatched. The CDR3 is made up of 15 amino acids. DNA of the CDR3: TGTGCCAGCAGCCCCGAGACTAGCGGGAACAATGAGCAGTTCTTC. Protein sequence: CASSPETSGNNEQFF. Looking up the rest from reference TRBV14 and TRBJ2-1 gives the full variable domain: EAGVTQFPSHSVIEKGQTVTLRCDPISGHDNLYWYRRVMGKEIKFLLHFVKESKQDESGMPNNRFLAERTGGTYSTLKVQPAELEDSGVYFCASSPETSGNNEQFFGPGTRLTVL.

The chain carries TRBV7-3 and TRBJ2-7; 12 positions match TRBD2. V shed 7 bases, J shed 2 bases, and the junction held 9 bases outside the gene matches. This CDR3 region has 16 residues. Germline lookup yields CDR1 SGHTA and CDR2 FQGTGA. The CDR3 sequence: CASTPGLAGTTYEQYF. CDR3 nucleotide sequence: TGTGCCAGCACCCCCGGACTAGCGGGAACCACCTACGAGCAGTACTTC. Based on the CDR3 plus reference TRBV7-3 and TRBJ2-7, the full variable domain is GAGVSQTPSNKVTEKGKYVELRCDPISGHTALYWYRQSLGQGPEFLIYFQGTGAADDSGLPNDRFFAVRPEGSVSTLKIQRTERGDSAVYLCASTPGLAGTTYEQYFGPGTRLTVT.